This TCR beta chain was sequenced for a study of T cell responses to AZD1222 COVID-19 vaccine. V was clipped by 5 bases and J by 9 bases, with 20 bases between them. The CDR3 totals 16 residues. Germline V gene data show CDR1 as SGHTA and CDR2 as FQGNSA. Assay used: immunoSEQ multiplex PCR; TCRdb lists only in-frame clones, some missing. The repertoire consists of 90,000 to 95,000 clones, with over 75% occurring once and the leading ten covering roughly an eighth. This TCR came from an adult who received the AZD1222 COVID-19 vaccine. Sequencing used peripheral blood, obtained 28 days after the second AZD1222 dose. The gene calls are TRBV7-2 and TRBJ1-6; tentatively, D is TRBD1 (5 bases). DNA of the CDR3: TGTGCCAGCAGCCTCTATGACCAGATGGGGGGTTCACCCCTCCACTTT. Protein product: CASSLYDQMGGSPLHF. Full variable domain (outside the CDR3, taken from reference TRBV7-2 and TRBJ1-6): GAGVSQSPSNKVTEKGKDVELRCDPISGHTALYWYRQSLGQGLEFLIYFQGNSAPDKSGLPSDRFSAERTGGSVSTLTIQRTQQEDSAVYLCASSLYDQMGGSPLHFGNGTRLTVT.